This TCR beta chain is drawn from a study of shared clonotypes between healthy human individuals (dated by TCRdb to the early 2020s). Background on the whole study: The cohort comprised a couple of women and three men aged 18 to 49 years. For each donor, three plates each were used for CD4 naive and CD4 memory, two plates were used for CD8 naive, and one plate was used for CD8 memory. To estimate repertoire size and how much clonotype sharing occurs between individuals, the study deeply sequenced the blood TCR repertoires of about five healthy adults. Libraries were prepared and TCR repertoires were sequenced by different laboratories using diverse techniques, in order to increase sequencing depth and limit assay-specific biases. Each donor's leukapheresis produced roughly between about 0.9 and 9.5 billion PBMCs.

The germline V gene (reference sequence) gives CDR1 as MNHEY and CDR2 as SMNVEV. CDR3 length: 16 amino acids, cysteine to phenylalanine. The retained sequence is limited to the CDR3, 48 bases, with the frame set at the first base. The V end gives up 8 bases and the J end 1 base, leaving 11 bases in the junction not matched to a gene. Using the deep immunoSEQ assay, TCR CDR3 regions were amplified from genomic DNA by multiplex PCR. For each cell subset, the extracted genomic DNA was distributed evenly across all wells of several immunoSEQ 96-well plates, and each plate served as one replicate. Each replicate PCR for sorted subsets received 150 to 250 ng genomic DNA, equal to 30,000 or so T cell genomes. Purified libraries were quantified with a Qubit 3.0 fluorometer, sized on a Bioanalyzer 2100, and re-quantified with the KAPA Library Quantification kit. Every immunoSEQ 96-well plate was sequenced on a separate single-read 150-cycle Illumina NextSeq 550 flow cell. The published analysis was carried out like this. The immunoSEQ output contained only junctional sequences without quality scores, so filtering could not match that applied to full-length reads. Sequences were annotated with PyIR, a Python wrapper for IgBLAST v1.9, using IMGT germline references to assign V/J genes and CDR3. Reads were filtered out if the reads had weak V/J assignments (E-value above 1e-6), no CDR3, stop codons, out-of-frame junctions, or ambiguous translated residues. V3J clonotypes were defined as sequences sharing an identical inferred V gene, J gene, and CDR3 amino acid sequence. Percentage overlap between repertoires was calculated by dividing the number of shared unique clonotypes by the size of the smaller repertoire. Repertoire richness was assessed with RTK rarefaction, the Chao1 estimator, and Recon v2.1 estimates of unobserved clonotypes. Generation probabilities were computed with OLGA for all TCRbeta clonotypes obtained by the gDNA method from four donors. Imported from immuneACCESS, the table was reduced by TCRdb to in-frame sequences with V and J called. These copies leave out some clones; in studies compared against another copy, an unresolved V gene accounts for under half, and the cause of the remainder is not known. The V and J calls and clone size come from that table; D and trimming were worked out from the DNA. The sample table shows 2 million to 2.5 million clones, and under 97% are seen once. The top ten constitute less than 0.15% of the sample.

The study at large found these results: Because the study included a small number of donors, the genetic and exposure-history diversity represented was limited. Clonotypes shared by all four sorted-subset donors showed higher generation probabilities than non-shared clonotypes. Pairwise subsampling indicated that sequencing depth was expected to affect the degree of clonotype sharing among donors. Sampling was limited to blood, and TCR repertoires in tissue likely differ from TCR repertoires in blood. Sharing across a few donors was observed for approximately 4.6% of naive CD4, less than 4% of naive CD8, 2% to 2.5% of memory CD4, and about 0.4% of memory CD8 clonotypes. Incomplete sequencing was indicated by rarefaction of sorted-subset datasets, despite the large sequencing depth. Larger estimated clonotype richness was generally found for naive subsets than for memory subsets.

The donors were healthy, HIV-negative adults who had no recently reported acute infections or vaccinations. Only Caucasian adults living in Nashville, Tennessee, USA were represented among the donors. CD4+ T cells were enriched through magnetic negative selection, after which naive cells were positively selected on CD45RA and the remaining negative fraction served as the memory subset. Blood was collected by leukapheresis, and PBMCs were isolated by Ficoll-Histopaque density gradient centrifugation and then cryopreserved in liquid nitrogen vapor phase. Analytical flow cytometry was used to check the purity and quantity of each magnetically sorted T cell population. Each sorted fraction had its genomic DNA isolated and then quantified by UV absorbance on a Nanodrop 2000c. With regard to this clone: Its specific antigen is unknown. The record has no base qualities; no much larger clone is one base away.

The receptor was isolated from a man in his late teens or twenties in good health. Sequenced material: naive CD4+ T cells sorted from blood. The meaning of the sample's cell subset or site label: CD45RA+ positively selected. The receptor chain draws on TRBV27 and TRBJ2-5, and 9 junctional nucleotides match TRBD2. The nucleotide sequence is given as TGTGCCAGCCGGGGAGCGGGGGGCCCCGTCCAAGAGACCCAGTACTTC. It codes for CASRGAGGPVQETQYF.